Here is one T cell receptor beta chain with its context. Antigen unknown. CD8 cells regarded as naive lacked CD45RO, were positively chosen for CCR7, and omitted terminally differentiated effector memory CD45RA+ cells. Donors, without exception, were Caucasian adults residing in Nashville, Tennessee. This sample is part of a study of shared clonotypes between healthy human individuals. Study-level findings and limits: Genetic and exposure-history diversity was limited by the small donor number. The study found lower generation probabilities in non-shared clonotypes than in those shared by all four donors. Only blood samples were collected, and tissue repertoires likely differ.

Germline V gene sequence: CDR1 MNHEY, CDR2 SMNVEV (reference sequence). V lost 7 bases to trimming and J lost 3 bases, with 12 bases between them. The CDR3 runs 13 residues. The table came from immunoSEQ multiplex PCR; TCRdb's copy has only in-frame clones and leaves some out. This table has 550,000 to 750,000 clones, 92% appearing once. The receptor's source is a man aged 25-45 years in good health. This chain links TRBV27 with TRBJ2-5, with TRBD1 as a possible D gene (5 bases). Sequencing was carried out using naive CD8+ T cells sorted from blood. This CDR3 is CASTLRAEETQYF. The CDR3 DNA sequence: TGTGCCAGCACTCTCAGGGCAGAAGAGACCCAGTACTTC.